The 7 T cell receptor beta chains reported below all come from one sample, sequenced in a study of long-term antiretroviral therapy in people with HIV. This was the immunoSEQ v3.0 assay at survey level. TCRdb keeps only in-frame clones here, not all; method: immunoSEQ multiplex PCR. The profile shows 10,000 to 15,000 clones, 60% to 80% of them singletons. This material consisted of unsorted PBMCs, taken 1.3 years after starting antiretroviral therapy. The source of these receptors is a woman aged 18 to 35 with HIV.

This clone was detected once. In nucleotides, the CDR3 is TGCGCCAGCAGCTTGGCCCGTGGAGAGGGCTACACCTTC. Protein sequence: CASSLARGEGYTF. The rearrangement links TRBV5-1 to TRBJ1-2; D gene unclear. V shed 0 bases and J shed 8 bases, with 11 bases lying between them. The CDR3 has 13 residues. The germline CDR1 and CDR2 sequences are SGHRS and YFSETQ.

This chain links TRBV28 with TRBJ1-2; D unresolved. The V gene lost 5 bases and the J gene lost 0 bases, with 7 bases spanning the gap. The CDR3 has 13 amino acids. CDR1 and CDR2 from the germline V gene are MDHEN and SYDVKM. CDR3 sequence (DNA): TGTGCCAGCAGTCCCAAGACTAACTATGGCTACACCTTC. This gives the protein CASSPKTNYGYTF.

The chain uses TRBV2 and TRBJ2-7; possible D gene TRBD1, 6 bases. The CDR3 contains 12 residues. Germline V gene sequence: CDR1 SNHLY, CDR2 FYNNEI. V dropped 8 bases and J dropped 0 bases, with 8 bases sitting between them. In DNA, the CDR3 is TGTGCCAGCGGGGGCAGCTCCTACGAGCAGTACTTC. Translated: CASGGSSYEQYF.

The CDR3 is CASSSLTGVNSPLHF. CDR3 DNA sequence: TGTGCCAGCAGTTCCCTGACAGGGGTGAATTCACCCCTCCACTTT. This chain joins TRBV27 and TRBJ1-6; 8 bases fit TRBD1. V lost 4 bases to trimming and J lost 7 bases; unmatched junction nucleotides: 6. Germline assignment: CDR1 MNHEY and CDR2 SMNVEV (reference sequence). This CDR3 contains 15 residues.

J is TRBJ1-1 and V is TRBV19; possibly TRBD1 for D (5 bases). The CDR3 sequence is 12 residues long. Germline V gene sequence: CDR1 LNHDA, CDR2 SQIVND (reference sequence). Trimming took off 7 bases at V and 4 bases at J, with 10 bases between the two ends. This CDR3 is CASIGGTTEAFF. The CDR3 region has the DNA TGTGCCAGTATCGGGGGTACCACTGAAGCTTTCTTT. The full variable domain, completed using reference TRBV19 and TRBJ1-1, is DGGITQSPKYLFRKEGQNVTLSCEQNLNHDAMYWYRQDPGQGLRLIYYSQIVNDFQKGDIAEGYSVSREKKESFPLTVTSAQKNPTAFYLCASIGGTTEAFFGQGTRLTVV.

A remark on this clone: The junction shows a germline mismatch at one end, possibly a read error. The gene calls are TRBV5-4 and TRBJ2-7; D possibly uses TRBD1 or TRBD2 (5 bases each). CDR3 length equals 13 residues. The germline V gene encodes CDR1 SGHNT and CDR2 YYREEE (reference sequence). The CDR3 nucleotides are TGTGCCAGCAGTATGTGGGGGTCCTATGAGCAGTACTTC. It yields the protein CASSMWGSYEQYF.

The rearrangement uses TRBV9 and TRBJ2-2, with D unclear. V was clipped by 1 base and J by 5 bases, with 9 bases between them. Germline CDR1 reads SGDLS; CDR2 reads YYNGEE. The CDR3 loop spans 14 amino acids. The CDR3 nucleotides read TGTGCCAGCAGCGTATCCCTCGCGACCGGGGAGCTGTTTTTT. Its translation is CASSVSLATGELFF.